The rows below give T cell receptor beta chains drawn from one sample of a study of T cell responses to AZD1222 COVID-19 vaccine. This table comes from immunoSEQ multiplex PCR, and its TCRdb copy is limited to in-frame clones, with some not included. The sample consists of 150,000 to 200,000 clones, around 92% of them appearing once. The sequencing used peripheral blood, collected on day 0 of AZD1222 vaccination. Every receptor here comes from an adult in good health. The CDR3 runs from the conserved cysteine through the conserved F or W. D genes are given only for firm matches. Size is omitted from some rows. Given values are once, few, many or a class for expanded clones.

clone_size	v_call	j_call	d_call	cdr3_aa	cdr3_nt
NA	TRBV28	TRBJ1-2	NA	CASSLATEVYGYTF	TGTGCCAGCAGTTTGGCGACAGAAGTTTATGGCTACACCTTC
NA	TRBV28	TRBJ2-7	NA	CASKTGSGLSSYEQYF	TGTGCCAGCAAAACAGGGTCAGGTCTTAGCTCCTACGAGCAGTACTTC
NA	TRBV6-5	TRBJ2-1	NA	CASSLGHEQFF	TGTGCCAGCAGTCTAGGGCATGAGCAGTTCTTC
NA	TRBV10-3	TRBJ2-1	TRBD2	CAISESSPSGLGVEQFF	TGTGCCATCAGTGAGTCCAGCCCTAGCGGGTTGGGGGTTGAGCAGTTCTTC
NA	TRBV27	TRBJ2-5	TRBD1	CASSPTFLAGGMETQYF	TGTGCCAGCAGCCCAACCTTCCTGGCAGGGGGCATGGAGACCCAGTACTTC
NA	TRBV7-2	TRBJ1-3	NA	CASSLGTSGNTIYF	TGTGCCAGCAGCTTAGGGACCTCTGGAAACACCATATATTTT
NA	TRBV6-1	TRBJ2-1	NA	CASSEGDQGWPYNEQFF	TGTGCCAGCAGTGAGGGTGATCAGGGTTGGCCCTACAATGAGCAGTTCTTC
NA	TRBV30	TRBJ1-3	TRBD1	CAYDRDNTIYF	TGTGCCTACGACAGGGATAACACCATATATTTT
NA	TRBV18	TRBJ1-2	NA	CASSPLASHYGYTF	TGTGCCAGCTCCCCCTTGGCATCTCACTATGGCTACACCTTC
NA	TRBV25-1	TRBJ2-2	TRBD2	CASGRQRGGSRNTGELFF	TGTGCCAGCGGACGACAGCGGGGGGGAAGTAGAAACACCGGGGAGCTGTTTTTT
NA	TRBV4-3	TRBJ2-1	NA	CASSQAAGWNEQFF	TGCGCCAGCAGCCAAGCTGCGGGGTGGAATGAGCAGTTCTTC
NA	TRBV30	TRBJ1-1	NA	CAWSVTVTEAFF	TGTGCCTGGAGTGTAACCGTCACTGAAGCTTTCTTT
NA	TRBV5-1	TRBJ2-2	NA	CASSLAPGPDTGELFF	TGCGCCAGCAGCTTGGCTCCGGGACCGGATACCGGGGAGCTGTTTTTT
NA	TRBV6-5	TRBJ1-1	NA	CASSYTSREGTEAFF	TGTGCCAGCAGTTACACGTCGAGGGAGGGGACTGAAGCTTTCTTT
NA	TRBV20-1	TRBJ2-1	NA	CSAIDNEQFF	TGCAGTGCGATCGACAATGAGCAGTTCTTC
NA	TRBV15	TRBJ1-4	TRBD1	CATSRAIGTGTNEKLFF	TGTGCCACCAGCAGGGCCATCGGGACAGGGACTAATGAAAAACTGTTTTTT
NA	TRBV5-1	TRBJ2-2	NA	CASSLEFTATGELFF	TGCGCCAGCAGCTTGGAATTTACCGCAACCGGGGAGCTGTTTTTT
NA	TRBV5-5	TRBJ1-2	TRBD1	CASSSRTGAPKDGYTF	TGTGCCAGCAGTTCTCGGACAGGGGCCCCAAAGGATGGCTACACCTTC
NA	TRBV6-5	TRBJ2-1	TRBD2	CASSSLAGGPYEQFF	TGTGCCAGCAGCTCACTAGCGGGGGGGCCCTATGAGCAGTTCTTC
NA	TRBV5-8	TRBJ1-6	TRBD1	CASSQGQGLGNSPLHF	TGTGCCAGCAGCCAGGGACAGGGGCTGGGGAATTCACCCCTCCACTTT
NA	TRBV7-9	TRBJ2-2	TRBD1	CASSPRQGASGELFF	TGTGCCAGCAGCCCCCGACAGGGGGCTAGCGGGGAGCTGTTTTTT
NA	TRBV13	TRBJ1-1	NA	CASSIPLEVNTEAFF	TGTGCCAGCAGCATCCCGTTGGAGGTGAACACTGAAGCTTTCTTT
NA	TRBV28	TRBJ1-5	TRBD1	CASSSSTGVEQPQHF	TGTGCCAGCAGTTCATCTACAGGGGTGGAACAGCCCCAGCATTTT
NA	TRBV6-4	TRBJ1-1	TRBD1	CASSPGTGNKAFF	TGTGCCAGCAGTCCCGGGACAGGGAATAAAGCTTTCTTT
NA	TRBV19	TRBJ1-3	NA	CASRPDRSSGNTIYF	TGTGCCAGTAGGCCCGACAGGAGCTCTGGAAACACCATATATTTT
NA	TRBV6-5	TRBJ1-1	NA	CASSYSAGMNTEAFF	TGTGCCAGCAGTTACTCGGCGGGGATGAACACTGAAGCTTTCTTT
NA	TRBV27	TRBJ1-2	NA	CASSPSAREGYTF	TGTGCCAGCAGTCCCAGCGCCCGAGAGGGCTACACCTTC
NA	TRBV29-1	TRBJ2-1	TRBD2	CSVVGLAVDNEQFF	TGCAGCGTTGTAGGTCTAGCGGTCGACAATGAGCAGTTCTTC
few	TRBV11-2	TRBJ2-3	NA	CASSVGARAGAQYF	TGTGCCAGCAGCGTCGGGGCAAGGGCCGGTGCGCAGTATTTT
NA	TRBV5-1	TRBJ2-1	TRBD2	CASSPRTSGGNNEQFF	TGCGCCAGCAGCCCCCGGACTAGCGGGGGGAACAATGAGCAGTTCTTC
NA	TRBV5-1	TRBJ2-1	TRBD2	CASSFLAGASYNEQFF	TGCGCCAGCAGCTTTTTAGCGGGGGCATCCTACAATGAGCAGTTCTTC
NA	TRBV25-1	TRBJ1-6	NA	CASSLLSLRNSPLHF	TGTGCCAGCAGCCTTTTGTCTTTGAGGAACTCACCCCTCCACTTT
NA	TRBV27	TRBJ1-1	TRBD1	CASRRTGGTEAFF	TGTGCCAGCAGGCGGACAGGGGGCACTGAAGCTTTCTTT
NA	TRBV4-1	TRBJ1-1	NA	CASSPDREELAFF	TGCGCCAGCAGTCCGGACCGGGAAGAGTTGGCTTTCTTT
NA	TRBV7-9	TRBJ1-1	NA	CASSLGLTGQGTEAFF	TGTGCCAGCAGCTTAGGTCTAACAGGGCAGGGCACTGAAGCTTTCTTT
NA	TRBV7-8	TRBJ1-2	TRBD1	CASSIRQGAGYGYTF	TGTGCCAGCAGCATACGACAGGGGGCCGGCTATGGCTACACCTTC
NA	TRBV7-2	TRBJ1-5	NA	CASSPRGGAQPQHF	TGTGCCAGCAGCCCCCGGGGGGGGGCTCAGCCCCAGCATTTT
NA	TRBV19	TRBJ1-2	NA	CASSIQGNYGYTF	TGTGCCAGTAGTATACAGGGTAACTATGGCTACACCTTC
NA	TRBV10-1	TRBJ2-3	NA	CASSDRGQGCDTQYF	TGCGCCAGCAGTGACCGGGGGCAGGGCTGCGATACGCAGTATTTT
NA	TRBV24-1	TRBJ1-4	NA	CATSDREAEKLFF	TGTGCCACCAGTGATAGGGAAGCTGAAAAACTGTTTTTT
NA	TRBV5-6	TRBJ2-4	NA	CASSWAEVAQNIQYF	TGTGCCAGCAGCTGGGCCGAGGTAGCACAAAACATTCAGTACTTC
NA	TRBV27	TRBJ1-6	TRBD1	CASSLPGGALHF	TGTGCCAGCAGTTTACCAGGGGGTGCCCTCCACTTT
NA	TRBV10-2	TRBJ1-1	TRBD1	CASSESLGQGVLGAFF	TGCGCCAGCAGTGAGTCCCTGGGACAGGGGGTTTTGGGAGCTTTCTTT
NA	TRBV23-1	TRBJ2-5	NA	CARGEYETQYF	TGCGCCAGGGGGGAGTATGAGACCCAGTACTTC
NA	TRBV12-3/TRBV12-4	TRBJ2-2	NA	CASRGTGFGELFF	TGTGCCAGCAGGGGCACAGGGTTCGGGGAGCTGTTTTTT
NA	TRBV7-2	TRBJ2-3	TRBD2	CASSPRTSPSDTQYF	TGTGCCAGCAGCCCAAGGACTAGCCCCTCAGATACGCAGTATTTT
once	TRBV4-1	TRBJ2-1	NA	CASSQVAGGVVWDEQFF	TGCGCCAGCAGCCAAGTGGCGGGCGGCGTAGTCTGGGATGAGCAGTTCTTC
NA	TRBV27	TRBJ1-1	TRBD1	CASSQPGRGGAGAFF	TGTGCCAGCAGCCAACCCGGCAGGGGGGGGGCGGGAGCTTTCTTT
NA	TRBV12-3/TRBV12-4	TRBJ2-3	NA	CASSFADTQYF	TGTGCCAGCAGTTTTGCAGATACGCAGTATTTT
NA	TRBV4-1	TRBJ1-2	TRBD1	CASSQARDRGPYGYTF	TGCGCCAGCAGCCAAGCTAGAGACAGGGGGCCGTATGGCTACACCTTC
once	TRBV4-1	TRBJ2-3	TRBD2	CASSQGSTSGGDTQYF	TGCGCCAGCAGCCAAGGATCGACTAGCGGTGGAGATACGCAGTATTTT
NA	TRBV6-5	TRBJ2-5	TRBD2	CASTPSGGAWETQYF	TGTGCCAGCACTCCTAGCGGGGGGGCCTGGGAGACCCAGTACTTC
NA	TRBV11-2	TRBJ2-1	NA	CASSLDPAGDNEQFF	TGTGCCAGCAGCTTAGATCCGGCAGGAGACAATGAGCAGTTCTTC